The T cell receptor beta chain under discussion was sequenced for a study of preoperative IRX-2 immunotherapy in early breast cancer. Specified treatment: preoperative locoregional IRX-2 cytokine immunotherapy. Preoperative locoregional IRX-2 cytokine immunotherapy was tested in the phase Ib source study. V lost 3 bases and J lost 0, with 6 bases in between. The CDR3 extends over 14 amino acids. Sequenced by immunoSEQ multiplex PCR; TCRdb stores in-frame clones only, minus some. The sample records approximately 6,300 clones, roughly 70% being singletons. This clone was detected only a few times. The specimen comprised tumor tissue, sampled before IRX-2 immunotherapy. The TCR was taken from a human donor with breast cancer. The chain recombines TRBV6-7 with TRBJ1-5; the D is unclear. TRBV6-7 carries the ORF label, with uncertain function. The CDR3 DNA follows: TGTGCCAGCAGTTATGCGGTTAGCAATCAGCCCCAGCATTTT. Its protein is CASSYAVSNQPQHF.